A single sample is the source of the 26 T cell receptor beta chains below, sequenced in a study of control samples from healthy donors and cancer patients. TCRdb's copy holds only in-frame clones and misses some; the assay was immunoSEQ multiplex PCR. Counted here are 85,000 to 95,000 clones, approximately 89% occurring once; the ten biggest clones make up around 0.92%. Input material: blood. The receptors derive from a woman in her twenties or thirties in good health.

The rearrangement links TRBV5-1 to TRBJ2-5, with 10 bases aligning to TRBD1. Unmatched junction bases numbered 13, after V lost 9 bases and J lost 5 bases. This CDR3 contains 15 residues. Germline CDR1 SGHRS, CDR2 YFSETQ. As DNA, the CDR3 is TGCGCCAACCCCCCCGACAGGGGGCGTTTTGAGACCCAGTACTTC. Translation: CANPPDRGRFETQYF.

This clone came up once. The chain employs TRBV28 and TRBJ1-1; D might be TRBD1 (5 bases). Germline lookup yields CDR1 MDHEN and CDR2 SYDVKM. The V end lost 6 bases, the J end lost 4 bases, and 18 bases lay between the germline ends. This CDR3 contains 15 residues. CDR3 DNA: TGTGCCAGCAGCCTAAGGAGGGGATGGAGCACTGAAGCTTTCTTT. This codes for CASSLRRGWSTEAFF.

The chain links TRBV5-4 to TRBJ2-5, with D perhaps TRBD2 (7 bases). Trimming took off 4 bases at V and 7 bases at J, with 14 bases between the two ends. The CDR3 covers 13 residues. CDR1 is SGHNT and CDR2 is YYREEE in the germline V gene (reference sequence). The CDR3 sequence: CASSPKGGGTQYF. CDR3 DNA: TGTGCCAGCAGCCCCAAAGGGGGGGGGACCCAGTACTTC.

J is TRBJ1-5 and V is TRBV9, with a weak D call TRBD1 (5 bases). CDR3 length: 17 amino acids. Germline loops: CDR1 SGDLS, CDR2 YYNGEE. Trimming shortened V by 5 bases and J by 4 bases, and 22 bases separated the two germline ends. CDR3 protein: CASRSGADHNCNQPQHF. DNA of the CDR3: TGTGCCAGCAGGTCCGGGGCAGACCACAATTGTAATCAGCCCCAGCATTTT.

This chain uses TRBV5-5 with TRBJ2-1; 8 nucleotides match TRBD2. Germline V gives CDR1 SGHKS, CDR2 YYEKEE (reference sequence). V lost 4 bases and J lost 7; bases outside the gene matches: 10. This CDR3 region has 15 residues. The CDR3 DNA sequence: TGTGCCAGCAGCCTGGTGCTAGCGGGTAATAATGAGCAGTTCTTC. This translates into CASSLVLAGNNEQFF.

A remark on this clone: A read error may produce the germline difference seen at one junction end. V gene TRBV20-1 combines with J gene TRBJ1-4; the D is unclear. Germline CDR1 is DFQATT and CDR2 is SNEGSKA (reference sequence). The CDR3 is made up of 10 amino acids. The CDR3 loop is CSAWTGSVLF. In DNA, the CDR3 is TGCAGTGCTTGGACCGGGAGCGTCCTTTTT.

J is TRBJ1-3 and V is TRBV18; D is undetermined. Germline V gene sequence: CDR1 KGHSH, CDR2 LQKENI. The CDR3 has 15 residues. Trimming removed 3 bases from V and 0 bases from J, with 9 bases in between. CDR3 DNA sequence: TGTGCCAGCTCACCGACGTTGAGCTCTGGAAACACCATATATTTT. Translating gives CASSPTLSSGNTIYF.

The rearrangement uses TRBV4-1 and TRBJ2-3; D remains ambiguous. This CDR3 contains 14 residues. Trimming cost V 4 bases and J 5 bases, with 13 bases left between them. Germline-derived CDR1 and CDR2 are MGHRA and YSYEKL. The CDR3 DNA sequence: TGCGCCAGCAGCCGTATAGTGATGGTAGATACGCAGTATTTT. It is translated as CASSRIVMVDTQYF.

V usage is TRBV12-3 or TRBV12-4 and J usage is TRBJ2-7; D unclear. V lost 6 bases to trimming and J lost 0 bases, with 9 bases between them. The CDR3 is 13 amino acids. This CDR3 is CASSFSHSYEQYF. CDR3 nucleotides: TGTGCCAGCAGCTTCTCACACTCCTACGAGCAGTACTTC.

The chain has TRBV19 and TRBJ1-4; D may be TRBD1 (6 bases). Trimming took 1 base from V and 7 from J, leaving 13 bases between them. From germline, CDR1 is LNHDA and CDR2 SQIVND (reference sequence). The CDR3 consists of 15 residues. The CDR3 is CASSIAGLRGEKLFF. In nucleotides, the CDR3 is TGTGCCAGTAGTATAGCGGGGCTCAGGGGTGAAAAACTGTTTTTT. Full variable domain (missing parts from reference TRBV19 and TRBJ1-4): DGGITQSPKYLFRKEGQNVTLSCEQNLNHDAMYWYRQDPGQGLRLIYYSQIVNDFQKGDIAEGYSVSREKKESFPLTVTSAQKNPTAFYLCASSIAGLRGEKLFFGSGTQLSVL.

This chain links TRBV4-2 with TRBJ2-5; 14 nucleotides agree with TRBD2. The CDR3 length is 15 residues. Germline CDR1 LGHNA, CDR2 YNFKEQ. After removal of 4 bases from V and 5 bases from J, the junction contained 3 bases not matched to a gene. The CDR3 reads CASSPGTSGSETQYF. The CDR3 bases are TGTGCCAGCAGCCCCGGGACTAGCGGGAGTGAGACCCAGTACTTC.

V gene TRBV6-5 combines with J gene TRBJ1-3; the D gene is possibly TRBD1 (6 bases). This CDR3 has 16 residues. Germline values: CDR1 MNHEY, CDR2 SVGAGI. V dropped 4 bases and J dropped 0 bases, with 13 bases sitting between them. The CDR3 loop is CASSSGGTSSGNTIYF. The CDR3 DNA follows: TGTGCCAGCAGTTCGGGGGGGACAAGCTCTGGAAACACCATATATTTT.

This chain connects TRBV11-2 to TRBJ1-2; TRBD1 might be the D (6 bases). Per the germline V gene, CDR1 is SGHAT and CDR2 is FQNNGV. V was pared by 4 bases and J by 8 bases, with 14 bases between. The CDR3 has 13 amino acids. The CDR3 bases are TGTGCCAGCAGCTACGGGGGGCCCCGGGGCTACACCTTC. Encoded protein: CASSYGGPRGYTF.

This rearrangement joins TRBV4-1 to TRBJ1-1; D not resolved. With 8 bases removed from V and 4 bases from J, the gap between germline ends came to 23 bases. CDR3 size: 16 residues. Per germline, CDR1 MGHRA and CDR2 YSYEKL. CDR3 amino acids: CASLNPMTGGSTEAFF. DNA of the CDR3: TGCGCCAGCCTGAACCCCATGACGGGAGGATCCACTGAAGCTTTCTTT.

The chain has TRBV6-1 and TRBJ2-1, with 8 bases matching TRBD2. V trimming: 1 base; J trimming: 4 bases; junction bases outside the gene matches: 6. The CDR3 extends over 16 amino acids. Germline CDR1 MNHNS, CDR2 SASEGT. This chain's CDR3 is CASSEGTSPQYNEQFF. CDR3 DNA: TGTGCCAGCAGTGAAGGGACTAGCCCCCAATACAATGAGCAGTTCTTC.

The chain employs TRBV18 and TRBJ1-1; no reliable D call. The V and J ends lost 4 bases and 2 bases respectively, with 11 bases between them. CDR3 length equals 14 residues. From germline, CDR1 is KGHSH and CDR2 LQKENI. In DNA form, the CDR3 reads TGTGCCAGCTCACAACTTACTTCCAACACTGAAGCTTTCTTT. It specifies CASSQLTSNTEAFF.

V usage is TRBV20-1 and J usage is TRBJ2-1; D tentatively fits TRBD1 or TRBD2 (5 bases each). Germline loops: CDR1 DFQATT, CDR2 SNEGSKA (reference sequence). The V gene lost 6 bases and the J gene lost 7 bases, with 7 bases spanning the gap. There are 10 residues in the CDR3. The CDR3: CSAGPNEQFF. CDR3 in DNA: TGCAGTGCGGGACCTAATGAGCAGTTCTTC.

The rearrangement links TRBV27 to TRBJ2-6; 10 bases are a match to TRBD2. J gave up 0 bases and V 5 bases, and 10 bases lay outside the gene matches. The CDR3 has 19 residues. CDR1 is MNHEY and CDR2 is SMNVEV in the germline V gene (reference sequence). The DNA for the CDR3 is TGTGCCAGCAGTGACCCGACTAGCGGGCCATTCTCTGGGGCCAACGTCCTGACTTTC. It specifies CASSDPTSGPFSGANVLTF.

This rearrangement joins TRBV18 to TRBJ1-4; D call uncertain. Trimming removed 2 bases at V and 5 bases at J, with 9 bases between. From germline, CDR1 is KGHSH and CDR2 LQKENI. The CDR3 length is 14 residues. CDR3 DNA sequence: TGTGCCAGCTCACCAACGGGTTCCAATGAAAAACTGTTTTTT. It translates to CASSPTGSNEKLFF.

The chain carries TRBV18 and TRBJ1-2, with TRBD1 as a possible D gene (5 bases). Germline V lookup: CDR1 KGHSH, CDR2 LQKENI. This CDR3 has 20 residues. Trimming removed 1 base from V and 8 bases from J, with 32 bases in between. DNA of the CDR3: TGTGCCAGCTCACCACGATCGGATCTGGGGGAGAGTATCTGGGGGAGAGGCTACACCTTC. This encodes CASSPRSDLGESIWGRGYTF.

The CDR3 nucleotides read TGTGCCAGCCAGGTGGGGAGCACTGAAGCTTTCTTT. It translates to CASQVGSTEAFF. The chain couples TRBV28 to TRBJ1-1, with D unresolved. Between the trimmed V and J ends, which lost 8 bases and 4 bases, there was a span of 11 bases. Per germline, CDR1 MDHEN and CDR2 SYDVKM. The CDR3 consists of 12 residues.

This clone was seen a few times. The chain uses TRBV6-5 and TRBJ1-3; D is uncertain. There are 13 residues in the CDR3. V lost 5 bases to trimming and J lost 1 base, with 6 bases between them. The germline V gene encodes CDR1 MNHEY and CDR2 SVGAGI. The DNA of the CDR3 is TGTGCCAGCAGTCCTCAATCTGGAAACACCATATATTTT. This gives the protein CASSPQSGNTIYF.

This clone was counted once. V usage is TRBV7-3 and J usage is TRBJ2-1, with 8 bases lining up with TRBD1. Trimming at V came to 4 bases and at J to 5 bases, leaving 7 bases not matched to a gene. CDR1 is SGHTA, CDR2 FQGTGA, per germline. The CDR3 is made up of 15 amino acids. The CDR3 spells CASSSRTGPNNEQFF. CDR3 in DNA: TGTGCCAGCAGCTCTCGGACAGGGCCCAACAATGAGCAGTTCTTC.

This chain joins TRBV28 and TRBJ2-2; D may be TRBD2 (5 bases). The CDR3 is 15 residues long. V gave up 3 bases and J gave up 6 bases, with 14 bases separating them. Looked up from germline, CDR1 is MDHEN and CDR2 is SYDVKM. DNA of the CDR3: TGTGCCAGCAGTTTTAGACTACCCCTTCCCGGGGAGCTGTTTTTT. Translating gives CASSFRLPLPGELFF.

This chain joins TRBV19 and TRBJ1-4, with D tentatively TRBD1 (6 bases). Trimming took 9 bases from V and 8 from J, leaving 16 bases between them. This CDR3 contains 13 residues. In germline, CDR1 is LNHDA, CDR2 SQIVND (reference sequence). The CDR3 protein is CASRQDTAEKLFF. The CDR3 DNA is TGTGCCAGCCGACAGGACACCGCGGAAAAACTGTTTTTT.

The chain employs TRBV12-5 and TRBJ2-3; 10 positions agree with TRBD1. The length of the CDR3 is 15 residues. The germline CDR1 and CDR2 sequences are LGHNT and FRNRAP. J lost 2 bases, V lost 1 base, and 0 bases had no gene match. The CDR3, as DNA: TGTGCTAGTGGTTTGGGACAGGGGGCCACAGATACGCAGTATTTT. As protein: CASGLGQGATDTQYF.